Presented here are 11 T cell receptor beta chains from one specimen sequenced in a study of cytomegalovirus exposure and HLA in healthy donors. The PCR contained 60 Vbeta and 13 Jbeta primers. The repertoire was sequenced with immunoSEQ multiplex PCR; TCRdb's copy has only in-frame clones and lacks some. Of some 200,000 clones listed, roughly three quarters are singletons. Material for sequencing was PBMCs. Receptors were obtained from a man aged 45-65 years in good health and CMV-seronegative.

This clone appeared a single time. The genes are TRBV6-6 and TRBJ2-7; TRBD1 agrees at 9 bases. The germline CDR1 and CDR2 sequences are MNHNY and SVGAGI (reference sequence). V dropped 5 bases and J dropped 3; count of bases not matched to a gene: 8. The CDR3 length is 15 residues. The CDR3 loop is CASSNRDRAHYEQYF. The CDR3 DNA reads as TGTGCCAGCAGTAACCGGGACAGGGCCCACTACGAGCAGTACTTC.

The chain carries TRBV7-3 and TRBJ2-5; 7 bases match TRBD2. CDR3 length: 14 residues. The germline V gene encodes CDR1 SGHTA and CDR2 FQGTGA. V shed 3 bases, J shed 4 bases, and the junction held 5 bases outside the gene matches. The DNA for the CDR3 is TGTGCCAGCAGCTTGACGGGAGGACGAGAGACCCAGTACTTC. The encoded protein is CASSLTGGRETQYF.

The chain links TRBV28 to TRBJ2-7; possible D gene TRBD1, 5 bases. There are 13 residues in the CDR3. Trimming pared 3 bases from V and 3 bases from J, leaving 9 bases between. Germline CDR1 MDHEN, CDR2 SYDVKM. In DNA, the CDR3 is TGTGCCAGCAGTTTCTCAGGGTTCTACGAGCAGTACTTC. Protein sequence: CASSFSGFYEQYF. The whole variable domain, filled in from reference TRBV28 and TRBJ2-7, reads DVKVTQSSRYLVKRTGEKVFLECVQDMDHENMFWYRQDPGLGLRLIYFSYDVKMKEKGDIPEGYSVSREKKERFSLILESASTNQTSMYLCASSFSGFYEQYFGPGTRLTVT.

This chain connects TRBV27 to TRBJ2-7; 9 bases fit TRBD1. There are 14 residues in the CDR3. V dropped 4 bases and J dropped 5; count of bases not matched to a gene: 6. Germline values: CDR1 MNHEY, CDR2 SMNVEV (reference sequence). The CDR3 nucleotides are TGTGCCAGCAGTTCTCTGGACAGGGGCCACGAGCAGTACTTC. It translates to CASSSLDRGHEQYF.

The rearrangement uses TRBV9 and TRBJ2-7, with 9 bases fitting TRBD1. This CDR3 contains 17 residues. With V trimmed by 0 bases and J by 0 bases, 7 bases remained unmatched. CDR1 is SGDLS, CDR2 YYNGEE, per germline. CDR3 amino acids: CASSVGGQGLSSYEQYF. CDR3 in DNA: TGTGCCAGCAGCGTAGGGGGACAGGGACTATCCTCCTACGAGCAGTACTTC.

V usage is TRBV6-1 and J usage is TRBJ2-7, with D tentatively TRBD1 (5 bases). Deletions cut 2 bases from V and 3 bases from J, with 8 bases between. The germline V gene encodes CDR1 MNHNS and CDR2 SASEGT. The CDR3 has 13 residues. The CDR3 DNA reads as TGTGCCAGCAGTGAAAGGCAGGGCTACGAGCAGTACTTC. Translation: CASSERQGYEQYF.

The rearrangement uses TRBV25-1 and TRBJ2-5, with D possibly being TRBD2 (6 bases). Germline values: CDR1 MGHDK, CDR2 SYGVNS. The CDR3 is 15 amino acids. V was clipped by 2 bases and J by 5 bases, with 15 bases between them. The CDR3 reads CASSEIRAGWETQYF. CDR3 nucleotides: TGTGCCAGCAGTGAAATCCGTGCGGGGTGGGAGACCCAGTACTTC.

The chain combines TRBV29-1 with TRBJ2-7; D may be TRBD1 (6 bases). The CDR3 has 12 residues. V gave up 4 bases and J gave up 2 bases, with 9 bases separating them. Germline loops: CDR1 SQVTM, CDR2 ANQGSEA. The CDR3 protein is CSVAPGAYEQYF. In DNA form, the CDR3 reads TGCAGCGTTGCTCCAGGGGCCTACGAGCAGTACTTC.

This chain joins TRBV6-1 and TRBJ1-5; unclear D gene. CDR1 MNHNS and CDR2 SASEGT come from the germline V gene. The CDR3 loop spans 13 amino acids. The ends were cut back, 0 bases at V and 7 bases at J, with 7 bases in the middle. The DNA of the CDR3 is TGTGCCAGCAGTGAAGCCATACAGCAGCCCCAGCATTTT. This encodes CASSEAIQQPQHF.

The chain is built from TRBV5-1 and TRBJ2-7; 12 nucleotides line up with TRBD2. V lost 4 bases and J lost 6; bases outside the gene matches: 11. CDR3 size: 16 residues. Per the germline V gene, CDR1 is SGHRS and CDR2 is YFSETQ. CDR3 sequence: CASSHRLAGESGEQYF. The CDR3 nucleotides are TGCGCCAGCAGCCACCGACTAGCGGGAGAGAGCGGCGAGCAGTACTTC.

The V gene is TRBV11-2, the J gene TRBJ2-7, with TRBD2 as a possible D gene (6 bases). The CDR3 consists of 14 residues. Deletions cut 4 bases from V and 3 bases from J, with 13 bases between. CDR1 SGHAT and CDR2 FQNNGV come from the germline V gene. The CDR3 DNA reads as TGTGCCAGCAGCTGGTCCGGGAGCAGCTACGAGCAGTACTTC. It codes for CASSWSGSSYEQYF.